The source of this TCR beta chain is a study of blood T cell repertoires in COVID-19. Across the study: The cDNA or gDNA used as material had been derived from T cells, B-cell-depleted T cells, or PBMCs.

In the original analysis: Cell counts per sample came from amplifying reference gene primers. Data came from immunoSEQ multiplex PCR; TCRdb stores just in-frame clones and leaves some out. V and J calls and clone size are as listed in that table; D and trimming were resolved from the DNA. Of some 130,000 clones listed, about 76% are singletons. The germline V gene encodes CDR1 SGDLS and CDR2 YYNGEE. This CDR3 has 13 residues. V shed 3 bases and J shed 6 bases, with 13 bases lying between them. V gene TRBV9 combines with J gene TRBJ2-7; D remains ambiguous. The clonotype comes from a man aged 80 or over with acute or convalescent COVID-19. The sequenced sample was peripheral blood. Written as DNA, the CDR3 is TGTGCCAGCAGCGGACCAGGTATCTCCGAGCAGTACTTC. It yields the protein CASSGPGISEQYF.